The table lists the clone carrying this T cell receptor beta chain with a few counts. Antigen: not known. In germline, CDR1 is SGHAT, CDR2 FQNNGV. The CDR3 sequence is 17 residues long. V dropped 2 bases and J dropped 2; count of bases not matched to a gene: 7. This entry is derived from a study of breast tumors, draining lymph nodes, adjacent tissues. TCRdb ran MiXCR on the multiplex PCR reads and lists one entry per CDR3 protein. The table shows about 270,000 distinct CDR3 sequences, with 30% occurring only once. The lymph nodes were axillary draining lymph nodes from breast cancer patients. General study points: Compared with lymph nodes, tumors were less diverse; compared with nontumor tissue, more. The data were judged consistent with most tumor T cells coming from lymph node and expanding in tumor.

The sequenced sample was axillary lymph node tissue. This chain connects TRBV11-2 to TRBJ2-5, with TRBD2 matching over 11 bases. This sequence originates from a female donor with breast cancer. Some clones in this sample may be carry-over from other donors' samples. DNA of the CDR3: TGTGCCAGCAGCTTACGGGGACTAGCGGAAATACAAGAGACCCAGTACTTC. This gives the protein CASSLRGLAEIQETQYF.